A single T cell receptor beta chain is shown here with its context. The sample belongs to a study of blood T cell repertoires in COVID-19. Study as a whole: Sites across the United States, Italy and Spain contributed samples from acute and convalescent COVID-19. Sample material is recorded as cDNA or gDNA derived from T cells, B-cell-depleted T cells, or PBMCs.

Original methodology: Estimation of nucleated cell counts was performed using reference gene primer amplification. Using immunoSEQ multiplex PCR, the repertoire was profiled, and TCRdb retains in-frame clones only, with some absent. The V and J calls and clone size come from that table; D and trimming were worked out from the DNA. Of roughly 40,000 clones listed, 70% to 85% were seen once; the top ten hold about 31%. The TCR sequence derives from a woman older than 75 with acute or convalescent COVID-19. The sample was peripheral blood.

DNA for the CDR3: TGTGCCAGCAGTGAATGGCTAGCGGGAGAGCAGTTCTTC. It encodes CASSEWLAGEQFF. V is TRBV6-1 and J is TRBJ2-1; 9 bases agree with TRBD2. V lost 2 bases and J lost 10; bases outside the gene matches: 3. This CDR3 comprises 13 residues. CDR1 and CDR2 (germline): MNHNS, SASEGT.